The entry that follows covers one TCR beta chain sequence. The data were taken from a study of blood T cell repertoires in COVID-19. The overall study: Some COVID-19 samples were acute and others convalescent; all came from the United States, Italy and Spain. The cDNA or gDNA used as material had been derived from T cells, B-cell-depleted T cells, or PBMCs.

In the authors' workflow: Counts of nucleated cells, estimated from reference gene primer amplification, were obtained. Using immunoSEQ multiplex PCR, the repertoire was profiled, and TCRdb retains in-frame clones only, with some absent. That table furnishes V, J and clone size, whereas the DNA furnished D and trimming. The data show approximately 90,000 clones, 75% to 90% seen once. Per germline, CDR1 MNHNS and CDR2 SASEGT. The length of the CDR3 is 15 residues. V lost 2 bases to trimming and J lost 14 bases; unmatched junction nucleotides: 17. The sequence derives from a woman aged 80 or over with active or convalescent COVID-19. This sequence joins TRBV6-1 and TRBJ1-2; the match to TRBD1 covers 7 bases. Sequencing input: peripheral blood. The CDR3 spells CASSEYSPGQALPTF. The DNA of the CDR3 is TGTGCCAGCAGTGAATATTCGCCCGGACAGGCCCTCCCGACCTTC.